The 15 T cell receptor beta chains given below trace back to one sample, sequenced in a study of blood T cells in healthy people across ages. Primers used in a second PCR of roughly 7 to 11 cycles were a sample-barcoded 5' primer and a J-beta primer mix. TCRdb re-called the 5' RACE reads through MiXCR, storing one row per CDR3 protein. The sample contains approximately 690,000 distinct CDR3 sequences, approximately 50% of which appear only once. Sequencing input: blood. These receptors all stem from a man in his sixties in good health.

A single count supports this clonotype. The DNA of the CDR3 is TGCGCCAGCAGCCAAGATGAGGAACAGGGGGCTTTCTTT. It translates to CASSQDEEQGAFF. The J gene is TRBJ1-1, the V gene TRBV4-1; 7 bases fit TRBD1. The CDR3 contains 13 residues. The germline gives CDR1 MGHRA, CDR2 YSYEKL. The V gene end was trimmed by 0 bases and the J gene end by 11 bases; junction bases not matched to a gene: 6.

The chain is built from TRBV20-1 and TRBJ2-4, with 11 nucleotides matching TRBD2. V gave up 6 bases and J gave up 6 bases; unmatched junction bases: 13. The CDR3 contains 16 residues. CDR1 and CDR2 (germline): DFQATT, SNEGSKA (reference sequence). CDR3 sequence: CSAATSGGFYGNIQYF. The CDR3 DNA reads TGCAGTGCCGCTACTAGCGGGGGTTTTTACGGAAACATTCAGTACTTC.

The genes are TRBV5-1 and TRBJ2-2; D perhaps matches TRBD1 (6 bases). Between the trimmed V and J ends, which lost 4 bases and 4 bases, there was a span of 14 bases. Germline values: CDR1 SGHRS, CDR2 YFSETQ. The CDR3 is made up of 15 amino acids. DNA of the CDR3: TGCGCCAGCAGCCAACTGGACAGCAGCACCGGGGAGCTGTTTTTT. It is translated as CASSQLDSSTGELFF.

This clonotype has just a few counts. This chain links TRBV10-3 with TRBJ1-2; D gene ambiguous. Trimming took 7 bases from V and 5 from J, leaving 8 bases between them. The germline CDR1 and CDR2 sequences are ENHRY and SYGVKD. The CDR3 is 11 amino acids. In DNA, the CDR3 is TGTGCCATCACCGAAGGGTATGGCTACACCTTC. Its translation: CAITEGYGYTF.

The genes are TRBV9 and TRBJ2-5; either TRBD1 or TRBD2 may supply D (5 bases each). Germline CDR1 SGDLS, CDR2 YYNGEE. Trimming took 1 base from V and 5 from J, leaving 12 bases between them. This CDR3 has 14 residues. Here the CDR3 DNA reads TGTGCCAGCAGCGTAACGGGCAGGGACGAGACCCAGTACTTC. Amino acids: CASSVTGRDETQYF.

The chain joins TRBV5-1 to TRBJ2-7; 9 bases map to TRBD1. The CDR3 sequence is 14 residues long. The germline CDR1 and CDR2 sequences are SGHRS and YFSETQ. V shed 6 bases and J 2 bases; nucleotides not matched to a gene: 6. CDR3 coding DNA: TGCGCCAGCAAGGAAGGGACAGGGACCTACGAGCAGTACTTC. Protein sequence: CASKEGTGTYEQYF.

The rearrangement uses TRBV27 and TRBJ2-1; 14 bases are a match to TRBD2. The J segment lost 12 bases and the V segment lost 2 bases, leaving 24 bases of the junction unmatched. There are 21 residues in the CDR3. The germline V gene has CDR1 MNHEY and CDR2 SMNVEV (reference sequence). CDR3 loop: CASSLRTSGLAGATGPGVQFF. In nucleotides, the CDR3 is TGTGCCAGCAGTTTACGCACCTCGGGACTAGCGGGGGCCACGGGGCCGGGCGTGCAGTTCTTC.

The V and J genes are TRBV28 and TRBJ2-5; D gene unclear. CDR1 MDHEN and CDR2 SYDVKM come from the germline V gene. The CDR3 has 12 amino acids. Trimming left V 8 bases short and J 5 bases short, with 12 bases between. CDR3 coding DNA: TGTGCCAGCGGCTTGGTAGTGGAGACCCAGTACTTC. The encoded protein is CASGLVVETQYF.

J is TRBJ2-3 and V is TRBV12-5; D uncertain. Looked up from germline, CDR1 is LGHNT and CDR2 is FRNRAP. CDR3 length: 14 residues. V was clipped by 5 bases and J by 1 base, with 10 bases between them. DNA for the CDR3: TGTGCTAGTGGTCCAAGGTACGGCACAGATACGCAGTATTTT. This translates into CASGPRYGTDTQYF.

The chain uses TRBV4-1 and TRBJ2-2; D is unresolved. Germline lookup yields CDR1 MGHRA and CDR2 YSYEKL. This CDR3 comprises 13 residues. V was pared by 1 base and J by 5 bases, with 5 bases between. This CDR3 is CASSQGWTGELFF. As DNA, the CDR3 is TGCGCCAGCAGCCAAGGCTGGACCGGGGAGCTGTTTTTT.

The rearrangement joins TRBV5-1 to TRBJ2-5; 8 nucleotides agree with TRBD1. The CDR3 extends over 15 amino acids. Germline CDR1 and CDR2: SGHRS and YFSETQ. J lost 3 bases, V lost 7 bases, and 11 bases had no gene match. CDR3 residues: CASGWSGGVEETQYF. The CDR3 DNA reads TGCGCCAGCGGATGGTCAGGGGGCGTTGAAGAGACCCAGTACTTC.

V is TRBV21-1 and J is TRBJ2-6; the D call of TRBD2 is as the table states it, not checked on the DNA. TRBV21-1 is designated a pseudogene. There are 18 residues in the CDR3. CDR3 DNA: TGTGCCAGCAGCAAAGAGAGGGCAGGACTCTCTGGGGCCAACGTCCTGACTTTC. Encoded protein: CASSKERAGLSGANVLTF.

This chain joins TRBV15 and TRBJ1-5; D possibly corresponds to TRBD1 (5 bases). Trimming cost V 5 bases and J 4 bases, with 9 bases left between them. From germline, CDR1 is LNHNV and CDR2 YYDKDF (reference sequence). There are 13 residues in the CDR3. The CDR3 DNA is TGTGCCACCAGCCGGGACCAAAATCAGCCCCAGCATTTT. It encodes CATSRDQNQPQHF.

V is TRBV20-1 and J is TRBJ2-3, with a weak D call TRBD2 (5 bases). V dropped 6 bases and J dropped 0 bases, with 13 bases sitting between them. Germline CDR1 and CDR2: DFQATT and SNEGSKA (reference sequence). The CDR3 length is 14 residues. CDR3 amino acids: CSAPEGSSTDTQYF. The CDR3 coding sequence is TGCAGTGCCCCAGAGGGTTCTAGCACAGATACGCAGTATTTT.

This clonotype was counted a single time. The chain couples TRBV7-2 to TRBJ1-2; D uncertain. Germline loops: CDR1 SGHTA, CDR2 FQGNSA. V was cut by 1 base and J by 8 bases, with 17 bases left in between. This CDR3 has 15 residues. CDR3 in amino acids: CASSLVGRAGTGYTF. The CDR3 DNA follows: TGTGCCAGCAGCTTAGTGGGGAGAGCAGGAACGGGCTACACCTTC. The full variable domain, its missing parts supplied by reference TRBV7-2 and TRBJ1-2, is GAGVSQSPSNKVTEKGKDVELRCDPISGHTALYWYRQSLGQGLEFLIYFQGNSAPDKSGLPSDRFSAERTGGSVSTLTIQRTQQEDSAVYLCASSLVGRAGTGYTFGSGTRLTVV.